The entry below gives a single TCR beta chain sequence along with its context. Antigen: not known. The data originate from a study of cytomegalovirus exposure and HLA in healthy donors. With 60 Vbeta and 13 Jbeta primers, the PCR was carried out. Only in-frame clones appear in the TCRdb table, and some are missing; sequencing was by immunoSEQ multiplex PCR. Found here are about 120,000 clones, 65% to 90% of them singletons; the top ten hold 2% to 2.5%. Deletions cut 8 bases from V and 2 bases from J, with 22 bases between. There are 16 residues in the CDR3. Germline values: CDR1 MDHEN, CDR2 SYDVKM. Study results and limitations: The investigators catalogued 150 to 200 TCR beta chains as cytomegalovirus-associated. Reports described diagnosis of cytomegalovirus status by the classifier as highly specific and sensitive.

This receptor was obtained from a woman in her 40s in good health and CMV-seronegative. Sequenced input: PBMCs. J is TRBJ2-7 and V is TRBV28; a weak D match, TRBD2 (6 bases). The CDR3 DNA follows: TGTGCCAGCGCCCCGCGCCCGGAGGGAGGAACCTACGAGCAGTACTTC. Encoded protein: CASAPRPEGGTYEQYF.